Sequencing of this TCR beta chain was carried out in a study of cytomegalovirus exposure and HLA in healthy donors (dated by TCRdb to the late 2010s). About the study as a whole: An earlier analysis of under 600 of the donors reported approximately 290 Gb of sequence data and about 100 million unique TCR beta sequences from 150 million to 200 million T cells. An early release that covered around 590 HLA-typed donors contained about 300 gigabases of sequencing data and about 84 million unique TCR sequences. Of the 398 genotyped donors, 70% to 90% were placed in the genetic ancestry cluster associated with self-reported Caucasian donors. The study aimed to test whether signatures of past pathogen exposure could be identified by cataloging public T cell receptors. The study used immunosequencing to profile the T cell repertoires of about 670 subjects and linked those repertoires to cytomegalovirus serostatus. In addition to the first cohort of 500 to 850 subjects, a separate validation cohort of 100 to 150 different subjects was used. High-throughput TCR immunosequencing, statistical association of individual TCRs with disease status, and machine learning were combined to predict cytomegalovirus infection status. A later analysis re-analyzed previously published TCR beta repertoires from 666 donors and added high-resolution HLA genotyping to study TCR occurrence patterns. The later analysis used no new phenotypic data to find candidate immune exposures, relying instead on TCR beta sequences and their occurrence across donors. To decide whether each TCR beta V gene segment behaved as functional or pseudogenic, an earlier analysis of fewer than 750 of the donors relied on high-throughput TCR beta sequencing. Donor age, sex, ethnicity and CMV serostatus were collected together with the repertoire data. Genome-wide SNP genotypes for about 60% of the 666 donors were used in a later genetic analysis, which treated that subset as a discovery cohort. Every discovery cohort repertoire had been produced on one sequencing platform. Class I and class II HLA loci were covered by the typing at four-digit resolution. The number of typed donors differed by locus: 629-630 for A, B, C, DRB1 and DQB1; 500 to 550 for DQA1; 600 to 610 for DPA1; and some 430 for DPB1. Because of strong linkage in the cohort, a handful of DR-DQ haplotypes were treated as single units for association and clustering. Among some 410 genotyped donors of the cohort, an average of about 240,000 unique TCR beta nucleotide sequences were sequenced per donor, around 20% of them non-productive.

On the study overall, not on this receptor specifically: A group of highly shared sequence variants was considered likely to be a technical artifact of the sequencing pipeline. According to a later analysis, most CMV-associated TCR beta chains appeared to be HLA-restricted, and the HLA associations seemed to be driven largely by CMV exposure. Only TCR beta chains were sequenced in this cohort, and the absence of alpha or paired-chain data limited detectable features. In a later genetic analysis, a missense DCLRE1C variant was associated with V-gene and J-gene trimming of TCR beta chains, and the association was replicated in an independent cohort. The earlier analysis of almost 600 of the donors excluded approximately 15 rarely observed V segments, including chromosome 9 orphons, because counts were too low. Across donors, most TCR sequences were observed very rarely, whereas some public TCRs were present in many individuals. A few of the identified cytomegalovirus-associated TCR beta chains were confirmed in vitro to be specific for cytomegalovirus antigens. Sequencing depth was assumed to be roughly uniform across donors in the presence/absence analyses, though that assumption may not hold. The study listed 150 to 200 TCR beta chains as associated with cytomegalovirus. Some IMGT-functional V segments, including TRBV6-2 and TRBV6-3, could not be told apart with the 87-base-pair reads, so those segments were excluded. A further reported finding was that TCR beta sequences accurately predicted the HLA-A and HLA-B alleles for most subjects in the first cohort. In a later genetic analysis, fewer N-insertions in productive TCRs were reported among donors in an Asian-associated ancestry cluster than the approximately 670-donor mean. A later analysis reported that several top co-occurrence clusters appeared linked to parvovirus B19, influenza, CMV and Epstein-Barr virus. In a later analysis, some 17,000 TCR beta sequences were associated with specific HLA alleles at a false discovery rate of 0.05. The authors suggested that the approach could potentially be generalized to other disease states and immunological phenotypes. The only immune exposure information available for the cohort was CMV serostatus. An earlier analysis of 450 to 750 of the donors showed that most TCR beta V segments appeared in productive rearrangements either about 87% or about 30% of the time, which broadly matched IMGT annotations. In both the original and validation cohorts, the classifier was reported to diagnose cytomegalovirus status with high specificity and sensitivity. Correlated functional status among segregating V segments might be attributable to linkage disequilibrium, but an unknown experimental factor could not be ruled out. Strong co-occurrence of HLA alleles, especially DR and DQ, made assigning TCR associations to individual alleles difficult. In a later analysis, TCR association rates were found to vary across HLA loci, with the most associated TCRs seen for DRB1 alleles and the fewest for HLA-C alleles. Because some donors lacked HLA typing at each locus, the association tests relied only on the typed subset. A later analysis found that HLA-associated TCR beta chains were more clonally expanded and had lower generation probabilities than equally common non-associated chains.

The CDR3 contains 13 residues, cysteine and phenylalanine counted. The CDR3 DNA has 39 bases and is translated from base 1. V drops 1 base and J drops 2 bases, leaving 6 bases in between. From a lookup of the germline V gene (reference sequence), CDR1 and CDR2 are GTSNPN and SVGIG. The library was generated by the immunoSEQ multiplex PCR assay. For the multiplex PCR, a mixture combining 60 forward primers for TCR Vbeta segments and 13 reverse primers for TCR Jbeta segments was used. The CDR3 region of rearranged TCR beta genes was amplified from genomic DNA by a multiplex PCR assay. The amplified TCR beta libraries were sequenced on the Illumina HiSeq System as 87-base-pair reads. On the authors' methods: A later analysis tallied some 79 million unique TCR beta chains across the roughly 610 repertoires, and approximately 9.9 million of those chains were shared by two or more donors. A nearest-neighbor algorithm error-corrected the raw reads and collapsed the reads into unique sequences, merging closely related sequences to remove PCR and sequencing errors. Alignment of CDR3 sequences to IMGT reference sequences was used to assign V, D and J gene segments. For a sequence to be retained, a match of at least six nucleotides to both a V gene segment and a J gene segment was required. A rearrangement counted as productive if the CDR3 had no stop codons and remained in frame with V and J, and every other rearrangement counted as non-productive. Following IMGT convention, CDR3 was defined as the stretch from the second conserved V-encoded cysteine up to the conserved J-encoded phenylalanine. In an earlier analysis of some 550 of the donors, sequences lacking an unambiguous match to a single V gene segment were excluded. In an earlier analysis of around 600 of the donors, V segments were called functional above 56.7% productive rearrangements and were called segregating when the between-donor standard deviation exceeded 5%. To diagnose cytomegalovirus status from the catalog of TCR beta chain sequences, a statistical classification framework was built. In a later analysis, V and J genes were assigned by comparing TCR nucleotide sequences against IMGT/GENE-DB human TR gene sequences. In a later analysis, CDR3 sequences and most-parsimonious VDJ recombination scenarios were assigned using the TCRdist pipeline. A later analysis defined each TCR beta chain by its CDR3 amino acid sequence plus V-gene family, and excluded reads lacking a unique V-gene family. A later analysis removed 592 highly shared, low-generation-probability nucleotide sequences to deal with suspected cross-contamination and a sequencing artifact. In a later analysis, a clonal expansion index was calculated for each public chain from normalized within-repertoire ranks of inferred template counts. In a later analysis, generation probabilities were computed using a VDJ recombination model fitted to out-of-frame rearrangements, and the results were checked against IGoR. In a later analysis, hypergeometric tests were used to score TCR-TCR, TCR-HLA and TCR-CMV co-occurrence, with a repertoire-size bias correction applied to TCR pairs. False discovery rates were estimated in a later analysis by permuting HLA or CMV assignments 20 times. In a later analysis, co-occurring TCRs were grouped with DBSCAN, and TCRdist sequence similarity was added when clustering was performed within HLA-allele-positive subsets. For co-occurrence clustering, repertoires with fewer than 30,000 or more than 120,000 public chains were excluded, along with 4 to 6 repertoires with anomalous nucleotide sharing. The immuneACCESS repertoire file appears here via TCRdb, limited to in-frame rearrangements. These files lack a portion of the clones; in checked studies, under half of the deficit traces to unresolved V genes, and the cause of the others is not known. V and J calls and clone size come straight from that table; D and trimming were deduced from the DNA. This sample holds about 150,000 clones; around 79% were observed only once. The ten largest clones represent roughly 3.6% of the sample.

The cohort was made up of several hundred healthy bone marrow donors. Cohort members were all nominally healthy when sampled, although unrecorded immune exposures were likely present. Of the 610 or so cohort members, roughly 300 had positive CMV serostatus and 350 to 450 had negative CMV serostatus, and CMV serostatus was not recorded for the donor. Every donor gave a peripheral blood sample, and the peripheral blood mononuclear cells from that sample were used for TCR beta sequencing. The Qiagen DNeasy Blood Extraction Kit was used to extract genomic DNA from the blood cell samples. In regard to this clone: Its antigen target is currently unknown. Base qualities are missing; no much larger clone stands one base away.

The receptor comes from a human donor in good health. Sequencing used PBMCs. This chain joins TRBV30 to TRBJ1-5, and possibly TRBD1, on 5 matching bases. At the DNA level, the sequence is TGTGCCTGGAGTGAAGGGGGCAATCAGCCCCAGCATTTT. Translated, it gives CAWSEGGNQPQHF.